These 15 T cell receptor beta chains were sequenced from one sample in a study of neurological immune-mediated disorders. Via MiXCR, TCRdb re-called the 5' RACE reads, giving one row per CDR3 protein. The sample records about 62,000 distinct CDR3 sequences, less than 4% being singletons. The sequenced material came from PBMCs. All receptors come from a woman aged 45-65 years with multiple sclerosis.

This clonotype was seen ten or more times. The gene calls are TRBV3-1 and TRBJ2-3; D unresolved. CDR1 and CDR2 from the germline V gene are LGHDT and YNNKEL (reference sequence). There are 11 residues in the CDR3. The V end was cut by 3 bases, the J end by 6 bases, with 4 bases between. CDR3 sequence reads: CASSQSDTQYF. CDR3 DNA: TGTGCCAGCAGCCAGTCCGATACGCAGTATTTT.

This clonotype has at least ten counts. This chain uses TRBV7-2 with TRBJ2-7; 8 bases align to TRBD1. The J segment lost 7 bases and the V segment lost 5 bases, leaving 7 bases of the junction unmatched. Germline loops: CDR1 SGHTA, CDR2 FQGNSA. The CDR3 contains 13 residues. The CDR3 DNA reads TGTGCCAGCAGCAGCGGACAGGGAAGGGAGCAGTACTTC. Its translation: CASSSGQGREQYF.

This clonotype showed up many times. The CDR3 DNA is TGTGCCAGCAGCGAACCTGGGGCCAACGTCCTGACTTTC. It specifies CASSEPGANVLTF. V is TRBV7-8 and J is TRBJ2-6, with D hard to call. Germline values: CDR1 SGHVS, CDR2 FQNEAQ. The CDR3 runs to 13 residues. The V end lost 5 bases, the J end lost 2 bases, and 4 bases lay between the germline ends.

This clonotype was counted a few times. The V gene is TRBV5-1, the J gene TRBJ1-1; unclear D gene. V was trimmed by 4 bases and J by 1 base, leaving 11 bases between them. CDR1 SGHRS and CDR2 YFSETQ come from the germline V gene. This CDR3 spans 14 amino acids. The CDR3 loop is CASSRWTRNTEAFF. The CDR3 nucleotides are TGCGCCAGCAGCCGTTGGACTAGGAACACTGAAGCTTTCTTT.

This clonotype was found many times. This rearrangement joins TRBV20-1 to TRBJ2-4; D uncertain. The CDR3 length is 18 residues. CDR1 is DFQATT, CDR2 SNEGSKA, per germline (reference sequence). V lost 3 bases, J lost 2 bases, and 23 bases lay in between. CDR3 residues: CSASIPNRYVDPKNIQYF. For the CDR3, the DNA is TGCAGTGCTAGTATCCCCAACAGATACGTGGATCCCAAAAACATTCAGTACTTC.

This clonotype was observed many times. The V and J genes are TRBV12-3 or TRBV12-4 and TRBJ1-2; TRBD1 matches 7 bases. The CDR3 runs to 14 residues. V shed 10 bases, J shed 7 bases, and the junction held 15 bases outside the gene matches. CDR3 DNA: TGTGCCACCGTCGAAGACAGGGTAGGCGCTGGCTACACCTTC. Translation gives CATVEDRVGAGYTF.

There are many counts of this clonotype. This rearrangement joins TRBV2 to TRBJ2-1; D unclear. CDR3 length equals 15 residues. Germline V gives CDR1 SNHLY, CDR2 FYNNEI. Trimming removed 3 bases at V and 6 bases at J, with 15 bases between. The CDR3 protein is CASSESGLHFNEQFF. CDR3 nucleotide sequence: TGTGCCAGCAGTGAGTCTGGGCTCCACTTCAATGAGCAGTTCTTC.

In its sample, this clonotype was seen a few times. The chain couples TRBV12-3 or TRBV12-4 to TRBJ1-1, with D unclear. V lost 5 bases and J 4 bases, leaving 8 bases between the germline ends. This CDR3 has 12 amino acids. The CDR3 is CASSEASTEAFF. The CDR3, as DNA: TGTGCCAGCAGTGAAGCCTCCACTGAAGCTTTCTTT.

This clonotype was seen repeatedly, ten times or more. Germline is not matched at one junction end, which may reflect a read error. For the CDR3, the DNA is TGTGCCAGCAGCTTGTATTACAATCAGCCCCAGAATTTT. Encoded protein: CASSLYYNQPQNF. V gene TRBV5-5 combines with J gene TRBJ1-5; unclear D gene. CDR1 and CDR2 from the germline V gene are SGHKS and YYEKEE (reference sequence). The CDR3 loop spans 13 amino acids.

Many counts were recorded for this clonotype. The rearrangement joins TRBV7-2 to TRBJ2-6, with D maybe TRBD1 (6 bases). Trimming pared 5 bases from V and 0 bases from J, leaving 8 bases between. CDR3 length: 15 amino acids. CDR1 is SGHTA, CDR2 FQGNSA, per germline. The DNA of the CDR3 is TGTGCCAGCAGCGGCAGGGGCTCTGGGGCCAACGTCCTGACTTTC. It specifies CASSGRGSGANVLTF. Full variable domain (remainder filled in from reference TRBV7-2 and TRBJ2-6): GAGVSQSPSNKVTEKGKDVELRCDPISGHTALYWYRQSLGQGLEFLIYFQGNSAPDKSGLPSDRFSAERTGGSVSTLTIQRTQQEDSAVYLCASSGRGSGANVLTFGAGSRLTVL.

There are many counts of this clonotype. The rearrangement uses TRBV7-2 and TRBJ1-1; weak D call: TRBD1 (6 bases). Germline CDR1 and CDR2: SGHTA and FQGNSA. The CDR3 sequence is 17 residues long. Trimming shortened V by 5 bases and J by 0 bases, and 19 bases separated the two germline ends. CDR3 DNA: TGTGCCAGCAGCCGAACAGGGACAAATTTCCTGAACACTGAAGCTTTCTTT. It translates to CASSRTGTNFLNTEAFF.

This clonotype has ten or more counts. The chain employs TRBV6-2 or TRBV6-3 and TRBJ1-1; no firm D call. CDR3 size: 15 residues. Per the germline V gene, CDR1 is MNHEY and CDR2 is SVGEGT. The V end lost 4 bases, the J end lost 0 bases, and 12 bases lay between the germline ends. CDR3 nucleotides: TGTGCCAGCAGTTTCGGAGACCGCATGAACACTGAAGCTTTCTTT. It specifies CASSFGDRMNTEAFF.

Ten or more counts support this clonotype. V is TRBV3-1 and J is TRBJ2-1; no clear D. Looked up from germline, CDR1 is LGHDT and CDR2 is YNNKEL (reference sequence). The CDR3 length is 15 residues. Trimming took 4 bases from V and 4 from J, leaving 14 bases between them. As DNA, the CDR3 is TGTGCCAGCAGCCCTAGTGACTGGCCTTACAATGAGCAGTTCTTC. This translates into CASSPSDWPYNEQFF.

This clonotype has at least ten counts. The V call is TRBV7-9, the J call TRBJ1-4, with D uncertain. Germline V gene lookup returns CDR1 SEHNR and CDR2 FQNEAQ (reference sequence). The CDR3 has 15 residues. V was pared by 2 bases and J by 3 bases, with 10 bases between. The CDR3 loop is CASSLIRGANEKLFF. The CDR3 DNA follows: TGTGCCAGCAGCTTAATACGAGGAGCTAATGAAAAACTGTTTTTT. Looking up the rest from reference TRBV7-9 and TRBJ1-4 gives the full variable domain: DTGVSQNPRHKITKRGQNVTFRCDPISEHNRLYWYRQTLGQGPEFLTYFQNEAQLEKSRLLSDRFSAERPKGSFSTLEIQRTEQGDSAMYLCASSLIRGANEKLFFGSGTQLSVL.

This clonotype was seen ten or more times. The chain employs TRBV12-3 or TRBV12-4 and TRBJ1-5; D not resolved. The length of the CDR3 is 14 residues. V was pared by 0 bases and J by 4 bases, with 7 bases between. This CDR3 reads CASSLAQGNQPQHF. The CDR3 nucleotides are TGTGCCAGCAGTTTAGCCCAAGGAAATCAGCCCCAGCATTTT.